This passage covers 8 T cell receptor beta chains from one sample sequenced in a study of cytomegalovirus exposure and HLA in healthy donors. This PCR relied on a set of 60 Vbeta primers and 13 Jbeta primers. Libraries were prepared by immunoSEQ multiplex PCR; TCRdb keeps only in-frame clonotypes and omits some of them. The sample carries over 100,000 clones, about four fifths recorded once. Material: PBMCs. The receptors stem from a woman in her late teens or twenties in good health and CMV-seropositive.

The chain recombines TRBV5-1 with TRBJ2-3, with D maybe TRBD2 (6 bases). Trimming took 4 bases from V and 4 from J, leaving 22 bases between them. CDR1 and CDR2 (germline): SGHRS, YFSETQ. This CDR3 is 17 amino acids long. The CDR3 spells CASSRSSLALRADTQYF. Here the CDR3 DNA reads TGCGCCAGCAGCCGATCCTCCCTAGCGTTAAGGGCAGATACGCAGTATTTT.

This clone was observed a few times. This chain uses TRBV19 with TRBJ2-1; weak D call: TRBD2 (5 bases). The CDR3 is made up of 15 amino acids. V lost 4 bases and J 7 bases, leaving 17 bases between the germline ends. Per germline, CDR1 LNHDA and CDR2 SQIVND (reference sequence). This chain's CDR3 is CASSNPVKRGNEQFF. Written as DNA, the CDR3 is TGTGCCAGTAGTAACCCCGTGAAAAGAGGGAATGAGCAGTTCTTC.

This rearrangement joins TRBV28 to TRBJ1-2, with D unresolved. Trimming took off 3 bases at V and 8 bases at J, with 10 bases between the two ends. CDR1 MDHEN and CDR2 SYDVKM come from the germline V gene. This CDR3 spans 12 amino acids. Here the CDR3 DNA reads TGTGCCAGCAGTTTGCTAGTCGACGGCTACACCTTC. It specifies CASSLLVDGYTF.

The V and J genes are TRBV19 and TRBJ2-2, with D hard to call. V was shortened by 7 bases and J by 1 base, with 4 bases between the two germline ends. The CDR3 is 12 amino acids. Germline CDR1 reads LNHDA; CDR2 reads SQIVND (reference sequence). The CDR3 DNA reads as TGTGCCAGTAATAGGAACACCGGGGAGCTGTTTTTT. It translates to CASNRNTGELFF.

Regarding this clone: At one end the junction does not follow the germline gene, possibly because of a read error. This sequence joins TRBV7-7 and TRBJ2-3; 7 bases line up with TRBD1. Germline V gene data show CDR1 as SSHAT and CDR2 as FNYEAQ (reference sequence). This CDR3 contains 17 residues. This chain's CDR3 is CASSLAQPGGGTDTQYF. In DNA form, the CDR3 reads TGTGCTAGCAGCTTGGCCCAACCAGGGGGAGGCACAGATACGCAGTATTTT.

This clone was observed a single time. This rearrangement joins TRBV7-8 to TRBJ1-1, with D unresolved. The ends were cut back, 5 bases at V and 1 base at J, with 11 bases in the middle. Looked up from germline, CDR1 is SGHVS and CDR2 is FQNEAQ. The CDR3 totals 14 residues. The chain's CDR3 is CASSPLGGNTEAFF. The CDR3 bases are TGTGCCAGCAGCCCCTTAGGAGGGAACACTGAAGCTTTCTTT.

The chain joins TRBV19 to TRBJ2-7; 8 bases map to TRBD1. CDR1 LNHDA and CDR2 SQIVND come from the germline V gene (reference sequence). The CDR3 contains 15 residues. The V and J ends lost 1 base and 1 base, in that order; junction bases with no gene match: 3. This chain's CDR3 is CASSIGDRTSYEQYF. The CDR3 DNA is TGTGCCAGTAGTATAGGGGACAGGACTTCCTACGAGCAGTACTTC.

A remark on this clone: A read error may produce the germline difference seen at one junction end. V usage is TRBV4-1 and J usage is TRBJ1-1; 8 bases map to TRBD1. The length of the CDR3 is 16 residues. Germline V gene data show CDR1 as MGHRA and CDR2 as YSYEKL. Here the CDR3 DNA reads TGTGCCAGCAGCCAAGTATTCGACAGGGGCGGGACTGAAGCTTTCTTT. Its protein is CASSQVFDRGGTEAFF.